This T cell receptor beta chain was found in a study of T cell changes during pregnancy in multiple sclerosis. Data came from immunoSEQ multiplex PCR; TCRdb stores just in-frame clones and leaves some out. The sample lists roughly 40,000 clones, approximately 94% occurring once. Germline values: CDR1 SGHAT, CDR2 FQNNGV. V shed 5 bases and J shed 3 bases, with 10 bases lying between them. The CDR3 has 13 residues. The V and J genes are TRBV11-2 and TRBJ1-1; weak D call: TRBD1 (6 bases). This sample comprised peripheral blood, obtained in the third trimester of pregnancy. The source is a female donor with multiple sclerosis, enrolled in a pregnancy study. CDR3 coding DNA: TGTGCCAGCAGCATACAGGGCTACACTGAAGCTTTCTTT. This encodes CASSIQGYTEAFF. Drawing the rest from reference TRBV11-2 and TRBJ1-1, the complete variable domain is EAGVAQSPRYKIIEKRQSVAFWCNPISGHATLYWYQQILGQGPKLLIQFQNNGVVDDSQLPKDRFSAERLKGVDSTLKIQPAKLEDSAVYLCASSIQGYTEAFFGQGTRLTVV.